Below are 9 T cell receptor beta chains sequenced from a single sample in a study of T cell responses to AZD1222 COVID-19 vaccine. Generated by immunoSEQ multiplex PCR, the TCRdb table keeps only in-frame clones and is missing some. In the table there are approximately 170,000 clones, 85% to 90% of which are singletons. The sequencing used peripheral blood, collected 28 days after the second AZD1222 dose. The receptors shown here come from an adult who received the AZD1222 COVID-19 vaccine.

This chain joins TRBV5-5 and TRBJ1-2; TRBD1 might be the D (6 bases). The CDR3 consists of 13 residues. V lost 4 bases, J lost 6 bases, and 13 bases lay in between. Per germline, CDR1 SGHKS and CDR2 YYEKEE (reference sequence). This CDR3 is CASSPGAVNGYTF. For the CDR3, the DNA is TGTGCCAGCAGCCCGGGGGCCGTCAATGGCTACACCTTC.

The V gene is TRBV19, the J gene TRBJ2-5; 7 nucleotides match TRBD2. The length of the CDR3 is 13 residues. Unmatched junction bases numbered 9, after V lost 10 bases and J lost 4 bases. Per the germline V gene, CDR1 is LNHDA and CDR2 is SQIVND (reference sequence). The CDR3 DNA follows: TGTGCCACTAAGGGAGGGGTTGGAGAGACCCAGTACTTC. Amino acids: CATKGGVGETQYF.

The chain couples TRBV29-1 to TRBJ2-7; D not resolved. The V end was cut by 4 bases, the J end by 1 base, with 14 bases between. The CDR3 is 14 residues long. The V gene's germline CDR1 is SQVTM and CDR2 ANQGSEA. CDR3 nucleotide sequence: TGCAGCGTTGCAGTGGCAGGCTCTTCCTACGAGCAGTACTTC. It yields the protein CSVAVAGSSYEQYF.

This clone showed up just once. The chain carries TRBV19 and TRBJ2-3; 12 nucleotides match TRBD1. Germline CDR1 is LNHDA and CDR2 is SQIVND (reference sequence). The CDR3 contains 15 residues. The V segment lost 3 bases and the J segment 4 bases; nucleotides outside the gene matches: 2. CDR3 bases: TGTGCCAGTAGTATTGGGACAGGGGGCGCAGATACGCAGTATTTT. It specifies CASSIGTGGADTQYF. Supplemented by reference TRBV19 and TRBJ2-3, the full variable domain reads DGGITQSPKYLFRKEGQNVTLSCEQNLNHDAMYWYRQDPGQGLRLIYYSQIVNDFQKGDIAEGYSVSREKKESFPLTVTSAQKNPTAFYLCASSIGTGGADTQYFGPGTRLTVL.

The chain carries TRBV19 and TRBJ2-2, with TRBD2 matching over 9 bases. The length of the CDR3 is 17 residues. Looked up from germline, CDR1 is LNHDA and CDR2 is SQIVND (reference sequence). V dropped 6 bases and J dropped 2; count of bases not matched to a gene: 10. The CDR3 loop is CASRNYILAGNTGELFF. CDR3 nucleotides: TGTGCCAGTAGGAACTACATACTAGCGGGTAACACCGGGGAGCTGTTTTTT. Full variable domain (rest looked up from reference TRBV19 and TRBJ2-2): DGGITQSPKYLFRKEGQNVTLSCEQNLNHDAMYWYRQDPGQGLRLIYYSQIVNDFQKGDIAEGYSVSREKKESFPLTVTSAQKNPTAFYLCASRNYILAGNTGELFFGEGSRLTVL.

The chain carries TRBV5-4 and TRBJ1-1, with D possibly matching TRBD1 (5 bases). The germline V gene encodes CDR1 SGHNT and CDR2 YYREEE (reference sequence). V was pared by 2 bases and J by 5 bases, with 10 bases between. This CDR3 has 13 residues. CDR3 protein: CASSFPGQTEAFF. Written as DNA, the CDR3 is TGTGCCAGCAGCTTTCCGGGGCAGACTGAAGCTTTCTTT.

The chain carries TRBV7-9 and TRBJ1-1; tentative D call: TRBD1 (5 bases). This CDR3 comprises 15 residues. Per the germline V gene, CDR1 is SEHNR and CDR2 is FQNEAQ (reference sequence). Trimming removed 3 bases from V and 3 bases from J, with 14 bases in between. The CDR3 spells CASSFLGGRDTEAFF. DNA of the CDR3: TGTGCCAGCAGCTTCCTAGGCGGCAGGGACACTGAAGCTTTCTTT. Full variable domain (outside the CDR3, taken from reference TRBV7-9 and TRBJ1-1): DTGVSQNPRHKITKRGQNVTFRCDPISEHNRLYWYRQTLGQGPEFLTYFQNEAQLEKSRLLSDRFSAERPKGSFSTLEIQRTEQGDSAMYLCASSFLGGRDTEAFFGQGTRLTVV.

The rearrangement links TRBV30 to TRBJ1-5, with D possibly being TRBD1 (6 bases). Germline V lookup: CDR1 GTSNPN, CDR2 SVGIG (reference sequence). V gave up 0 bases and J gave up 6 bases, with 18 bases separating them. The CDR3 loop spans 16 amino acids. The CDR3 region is CAWSVKDRLPPQPQHF. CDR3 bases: TGTGCCTGGAGTGTAAAAGACAGGCTCCCCCCTCAGCCCCAGCATTTT.

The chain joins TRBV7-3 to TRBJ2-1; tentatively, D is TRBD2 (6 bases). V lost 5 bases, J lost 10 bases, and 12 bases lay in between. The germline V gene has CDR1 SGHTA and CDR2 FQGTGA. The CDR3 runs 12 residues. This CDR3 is CASSISGSEQFF. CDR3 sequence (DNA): TGTGCCAGCAGCATAAGCGGGTCAGAGCAGTTCTTC.